These 21 T cell receptor beta chains came from one sample sequenced in a study of blood T cell repertoires in COVID-19. Sequencing used immunoSEQ multiplex PCR; TCRdb keeps in-frame clones, though not all of them. The sample has more than 450,000 clones, about nine tenths seen once. The sequenced sample was PBMCs or T cells enriched from blood (not recorded which). Receptors were obtained from a woman younger than 30 who had recovered from COVID-19.

The V gene is TRBV6-5, the J gene TRBJ1-1; weak D call: TRBD1 (6 bases). The CDR3 extends over 13 amino acids. V dropped 5 bases and J dropped 3 bases, with 10 bases sitting between them. Per germline, CDR1 MNHEY and CDR2 SVGAGI. CDR3 region: CASSPQGYTEAFF. The CDR3 DNA sequence: TGTGCCAGCAGTCCACAGGGTTACACTGAAGCTTTCTTT.

The rearrangement joins TRBV6-5 to TRBJ2-3, with 9 bases lining up with TRBD2. The CDR3 is 15 residues long. Looked up from germline, CDR1 is MNHEY and CDR2 is SVGAGI. The V and J ends lost 5 bases and 1 base, in that order; junction bases with no gene match: 4. The CDR3 coding sequence is TGTGCCAGCAGTCCCCAGCGGGGGGGCACAGATACGCAGTATTTT. This translates into CASSPQRGGTDTQYF.

This clone appeared a few times. Other DNA sequences from this sample encode an identical CDR3 as well. V gene TRBV5-4 combines with J gene TRBJ2-5, with TRBD2 identical over 8 bases. The CDR3 runs 14 residues. The ends lost 2 bases at V and 1 base at J; junction bases unmatched: 1. Per germline, CDR1 SGHNT and CDR2 YYREEE (reference sequence). In DNA form, the CDR3 reads TGTGCCAGCAGCTTTAGCGGGGCCCAAGAGACCCAGTACTTC. As protein: CASSFSGAQETQYF. The full variable domain, rest sourced from reference TRBV5-4 and TRBJ2-5, is ETGVTQSPTHLIKTRGQQVTLRCSSQSGHNTVSWYQQALGQGPQFIFQYYREEENGRGNFPPRFSGLQFPNYSSELNVNALELDDSALYLCASSFSGAQETQYFGPGTRLLVL.

The CDR3 DNA reads as TGCGCCAGCAGCTTGGAGGGTTTACTAGCGGGGGGGAGCTCCTACGAGCAGTACTTC. It specifies CASSLEGLLAGGSSYEQYF. The chain carries TRBV5-1 and TRBJ2-7, with TRBD2 identical over 13 bases. The germline V gene encodes CDR1 SGHRS and CDR2 YFSETQ. J was trimmed by 0 bases and V by 0 bases; bases with no gene match: 9. The CDR3 contains 19 residues.

The rearrangement joins TRBV30 to TRBJ1-4; 10 bases match TRBD1. The germline CDR1 and CDR2 sequences are GTSNPN and SVGIG (reference sequence). Trimming took 2 bases from V and 8 from J; bases not matched to a gene: 5. CDR3 size: 14 residues. The CDR3 is CAWSPGQGSEKLFF. In DNA form, the CDR3 reads TGTGCCTGGAGTCCGGGACAGGGGAGCGAAAAACTGTTTTTT.

The chain combines TRBV27 with TRBJ2-2; 10 bases map to TRBD1. The CDR3 spans 16 residues. Trimming removed 7 bases from V and 7 bases from J; junction bases left unmatched: 12. CDR1 and CDR2 (germline): MNHEY, SMNVEV (reference sequence). CDR3 sequence: CASKHRRQGADGELFF. The CDR3 DNA is TGTGCCAGCAAGCACCGGAGACAGGGGGCGGACGGGGAGCTGTTTTTT.

This clone occurred a few times. V and J are TRBV5-6 and TRBJ1-4; maybe TRBD1 (6 bases). Germline-derived CDR1 and CDR2 are SGHDT and YYEEEE. The length of the CDR3 is 16 residues. With 6 bases removed from V and 1 base from J, the gap between germline ends came to 16 bases. The CDR3 nucleotides are TGTGCCAGCACTATGACCGGGGGGCAAACTAATGAAAAACTGTTTTTT. This sequence encodes CASTMTGGQTNEKLFF. The full variable domain, rest sourced from reference TRBV5-6 and TRBJ1-4, is DAGVTQSPTHLIKTRGQQVTLRCSPKSGHDTVSWYQQALGQGPQFIFQYYEEEERQRGNFPDRFSGHQFPNYSSELNVNALLLGDSALYLCASTMTGGQTNEKLFFGSGTQLSVL.

The V call is TRBV14, the J call TRBJ2-1; no clear D. V lost 4 bases, J lost 4 bases, and 8 bases lay in between. The CDR3 covers 13 residues. Germline lookup yields CDR1 SGHDN and CDR2 FVKESK. CDR3 nucleotides: TGTGCCAGCAGCCCACAGTTATACAATGAGCAGTTCTTC. Its protein product is CASSPQLYNEQFF.

V is TRBV5-6 and J is TRBJ2-3; TRBD2 matches 12 bases. This CDR3 has 18 residues. Germline-derived CDR1 and CDR2 are SGHDT and YYEEEE. V was clipped by 5 bases and J by 1 base; unmatched bases: 11. The CDR3: CASRSNSRLAGGTDTQYF. The CDR3 DNA sequence: TGTGCCAGCAGGTCGAACTCCCGACTAGCGGGGGGCACAGATACGCAGTATTTT. The whole variable domain, filled in from reference TRBV5-6 and TRBJ2-3, reads DAGVTQSPTHLIKTRGQQVTLRCSPKSGHDTVSWYQQALGQGPQFIFQYYEEEERQRGNFPDRFSGHQFPNYSSELNVNALLLGDSALYLCASRSNSRLAGGTDTQYFGPGTRLTVL.

The genes are TRBV12-3 or TRBV12-4 and TRBJ2-6, with D perhaps TRBD1 (5 bases). This CDR3 comprises 13 residues. With 8 bases removed from V and 0 bases from J, the gap between germline ends came to 5 bases. CDR3: CASGASGANVLTF. The CDR3 coding sequence is TGTGCCAGCGGGGCCTCTGGGGCCAACGTCCTGACTTTC.

The rearrangement links TRBV15 to TRBJ2-7; D gene uncertain. From germline, CDR1 is LNHNV and CDR2 YYDKDF (reference sequence). Trimming took 1 base from V and 0 from J, leaving 4 bases between them. This CDR3 has 13 amino acids. CDR3 protein: CATSRGASYEQYF. The CDR3 DNA reads TGTGCCACCAGCAGAGGCGCCTCCTACGAGCAGTACTTC.

J is TRBJ2-3 and V is TRBV19, with TRBD2 matching over 8 bases. The trim removed 3 bases at V and 2 bases at J, leaving 7 bases unmatched. The CDR3 is 16 amino acids. Germline V gene sequence: CDR1 LNHDA, CDR2 SQIVND (reference sequence). The CDR3 bases are TGTGCCAGTAGTATCAGGAGCGGGGGCCACACAGATACGCAGTATTTT. The encoded protein is CASSIRSGGHTDTQYF. Full variable domain (outside the CDR3, taken from reference TRBV19 and TRBJ2-3): DGGITQSPKYLFRKEGQNVTLSCEQNLNHDAMYWYRQDPGQGLRLIYYSQIVNDFQKGDIAEGYSVSREKKESFPLTVTSAQKNPTAFYLCASSIRSGGHTDTQYFGPGTRLTVL.

J is TRBJ2-3 and V is TRBV18, with D perhaps matching TRBD2 (7 bases). Trimming took off 2 bases at V and 2 bases at J, with 11 bases between the two ends. CDR1 and CDR2 from the germline V gene are KGHSH and LQKENI. The CDR3 runs to 15 residues. The CDR3 loop reads CASSPRGGATDTQYF. The CDR3 DNA sequence: TGTGCCAGCTCACCAAGGGGGGGGGCCACAGATACGCAGTATTTT.

The chain joins TRBV30 to TRBJ2-7, with D possibly being TRBD1 (5 bases). Trimming removed 0 bases from V and 7 bases from J, with 10 bases in between. Germline CDR1 is GTSNPN and CDR2 is SVGIG (reference sequence). This CDR3 contains 12 residues. CDR3 amino acids: CAWSVGVREQYF. The CDR3 DNA sequence: TGTGCCTGGAGTGTAGGGGTTCGGGAGCAGTACTTC. Based on the CDR3 plus reference TRBV30 and TRBJ2-7, the full variable domain is SQTIHQWPATLVQPVGSPLSLECTVEGTSNPNLYWYRQAAGRGLQLLFYSVGIGQISSEVPQNLSASRPQDRQFILSSKKLLLSDSGFYLCAWSVGVREQYFGPGTRLTVT.

The V call is TRBV10-3, the J call TRBJ2-7; 7 positions agree with TRBD1. In germline, CDR1 is ENHRY, CDR2 SYGVKD. Losses at the gene ends were 9 bases for V and 2 bases for J; bases not matched to a gene: 7. The CDR3 length is 13 residues. CDR3 sequence reads: CAIMDRNTYEQYF. In nucleotides, the CDR3 is TGTGCCATAATGGACAGGAACACCTACGAGCAGTACTTC.

The chain recombines TRBV29-1 with TRBJ1-2; TRBD1 matches 9 bases. Germline trimming cut 1 base from V and 3 bases from J; bases unmatched to any gene: 9. CDR1 is SQVTM, CDR2 ANQGSEA, per germline. The CDR3 spans 16 residues. The CDR3 protein is CSVEGVGTGSHYGYTF. The CDR3 DNA follows: TGCAGCGTTGAAGGGGTGGGGACAGGGTCTCACTATGGCTACACCTTC.

The chain links TRBV3-1 (or the pseudogene TRBV3-2) to TRBJ2-2; D perhaps matches TRBD1 (5 bases). The CDR3 has 13 residues. Trimming took 6 bases from V and 3 from J, leaving 8 bases between them. CDR1 and CDR2 from the germline V gene are LGHDT and YNNKEL (reference sequence). The CDR3 sequence: CASRGQDTGELFF. The CDR3 DNA reads as TGTGCCAGCAGGGGGCAGGACACCGGGGAGCTGTTTTTT.

This chain links TRBV14 with TRBJ1-2; D not resolved. This CDR3 has 14 amino acids. With 0 bases removed from V and 14 bases from J, the gap between germline ends came to 19 bases. Germline-derived CDR1 and CDR2 are SGHDN and FVKESK. The CDR3 loop reads CASSQDVGKARKTF. DNA for the CDR3: TGTGCCAGCAGCCAAGATGTCGGGAAGGCGCGGAAGACCTTC.

The chain joins TRBV6-5 to TRBJ1-4; TRBD1 is a possible D gene (5 bases). CDR3 size: 16 residues. With 2 bases removed from V and 8 bases from J, the gap between germline ends came to 18 bases. Germline lookup yields CDR1 MNHEY and CDR2 SVGAGI. The CDR3 loop is CASSYEQGRVKEKLFF. DNA of the CDR3: TGTGCCAGCAGTTACGAGCAGGGCAGGGTTAAGGAAAAACTGTTTTTT.

This chain's CDR3 is CASSDNDRTTNEKLFF. CDR3 DNA sequence: TGTGCCAGCAGCGATAATGACAGGACAACTAATGAAAAACTGTTTTTT. The chain combines TRBV9 with TRBJ1-4, with D perhaps matching TRBD1 (6 bases). Germline CDR1 and CDR2: SGDLS and YYNGEE. This CDR3 is 16 amino acids long. V shed 3 bases and J shed 0 bases, with 12 bases lying between them. Together with reference TRBV9 and TRBJ1-4, the CDR3 gives the full variable domain: DSGVTQTPKHLITATGQRVTLRCSPRSGDLSVYWYQQSLDQGLQFLIQYYNGEERAKGNILERFSAQQFPDLHSELNLSSLELGDSALYFCASSDNDRTTNEKLFFGSGTQLSVL.

This sequence joins TRBV5-1 and TRBJ1-4, with 7 bases lining up with TRBD1. Germline CDR1 is SGHRS and CDR2 is YFSETQ. This CDR3 has 18 amino acids. V shed 0 bases and J 8 bases; nucleotides not matched to a gene: 16. In nucleotides, the CDR3 is TGCGCCAGCAGCTTGGAAACCCTAACAGGGGAGGATTACGAAAAACTGTTTTTT. It is translated as CASSLETLTGEDYEKLFF. The full variable domain, completed using reference TRBV5-1 and TRBJ1-4, is KAGVTQTPRYLIKTRGQQVTLSCSPISGHRSVSWYQQTPGQGLQFLFEYFSETQRNKGNFPGRFSGRQFSNSRSEMNVSTLELGDSALYLCASSLETLTGEDYEKLFFGSGTQLSVL.